This TCR beta chain was obtained from a study of T cell responses to AZD1222 COVID-19 vaccine. The study, taken as a whole, reports: The span of vaccine-associated CD4 TCRs extended across spike, with dominance at 160-218 and 743-854.

About this clone itself: Antigen: not known.

This CDR3 has 15 amino acids. Germline CDR1 is GTSNPN and CDR2 is SVGIG (reference sequence). The ends lost 6 bases at V and 0 bases at J; junction bases unmatched: 5. The repertoire was sequenced with immunoSEQ multiplex PCR; TCRdb's copy has only in-frame clones and lacks some. The sample includes 90,000 to 120,000 clones, around nine tenths of them seen just once. The receptor's source is an adult who received the AZD1222 COVID-19 vaccine. This chain joins TRBV30 and TRBJ2-6, with 7 bases that match TRBD1. The sequencing used peripheral blood, collected 28 days after the second AZD1222 dose. The CDR3: CACPDRLSGANVLTF. CDR3 in DNA: TGTGCCTGTCCGGACAGGCTCTCTGGGGCCAACGTCCTGACTTTC.